Described below is a single T cell receptor (beta chain) sequence and its context. This sample was taken from a study of T cells after somatic rescue of genetic block. Sequencing was performed with immunoSEQ multiplex PCR; in TCRdb, only in-frame clones are kept and a portion is missing. The sample gives roughly 120,000 clones, about 90% of which show up once; roughly 1.4% is in the top ten. Per germline, CDR1 SGHTA and CDR2 FQGNSA. Trimming took off 1 base at V and 8 bases at J, with 11 bases between the two ends. The CDR3 sequence is 13 residues long. The origin of this receptor is a woman aged 18-29 years. The sample comprised peripheral blood mononuclear cells (PBMCs). The chain combines TRBV7-2 with TRBJ1-2; tentatively, D is TRBD1 (5 bases). The CDR3 DNA reads as TGTGCCAGCAGCTTAGGGGCAGGGTACGGCTACACCTTC. Residues: CASSLGAGYGYTF.